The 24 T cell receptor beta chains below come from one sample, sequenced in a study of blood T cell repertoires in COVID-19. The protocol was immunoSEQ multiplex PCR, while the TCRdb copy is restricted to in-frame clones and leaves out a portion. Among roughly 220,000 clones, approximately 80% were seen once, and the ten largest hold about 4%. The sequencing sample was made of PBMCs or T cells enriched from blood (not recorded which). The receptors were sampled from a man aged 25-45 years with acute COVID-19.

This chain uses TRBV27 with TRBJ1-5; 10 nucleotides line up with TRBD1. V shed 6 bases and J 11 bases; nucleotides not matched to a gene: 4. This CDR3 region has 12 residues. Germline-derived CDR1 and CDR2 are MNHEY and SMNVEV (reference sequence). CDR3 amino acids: CASRTGGSAQHF. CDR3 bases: TGTGCCAGCAGGACAGGGGGCTCGGCCCAGCATTTT.

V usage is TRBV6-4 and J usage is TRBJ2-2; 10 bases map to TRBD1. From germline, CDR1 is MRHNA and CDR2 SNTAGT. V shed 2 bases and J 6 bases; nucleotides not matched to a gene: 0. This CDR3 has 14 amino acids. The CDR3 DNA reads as TGTGCCAGCAGTGACGGACAGGGGGCCGGGGAGCTGTTTTTT. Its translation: CASSDGQGAGELFF.

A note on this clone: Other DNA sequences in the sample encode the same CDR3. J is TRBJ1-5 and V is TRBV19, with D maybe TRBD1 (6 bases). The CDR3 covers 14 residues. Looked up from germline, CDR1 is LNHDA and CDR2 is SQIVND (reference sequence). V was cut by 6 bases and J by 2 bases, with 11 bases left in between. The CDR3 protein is CASRQGGGNQPQHF. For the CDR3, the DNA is TGTGCCAGTAGACAGGGAGGGGGCAATCAGCCCCAGCATTTT.

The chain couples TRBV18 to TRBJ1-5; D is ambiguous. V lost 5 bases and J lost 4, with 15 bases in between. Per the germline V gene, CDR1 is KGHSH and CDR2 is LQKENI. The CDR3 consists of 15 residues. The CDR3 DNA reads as TGTGCCAGCTCATCAGACGGAAGGAGGAATCAGCCCCAGCATTTT. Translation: CASSSDGRRNQPQHF.

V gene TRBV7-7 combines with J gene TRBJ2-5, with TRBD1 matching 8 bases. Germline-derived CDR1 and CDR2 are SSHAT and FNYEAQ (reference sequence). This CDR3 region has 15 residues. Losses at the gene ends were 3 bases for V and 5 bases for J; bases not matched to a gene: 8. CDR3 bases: TGTGCCAGCAGCTTCGGGGCAGGGGGCGGGGAGACCCAGTACTTC. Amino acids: CASSFGAGGGETQYF. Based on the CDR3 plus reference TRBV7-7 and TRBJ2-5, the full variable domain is GAGVSQSPRYKVTKRGQDVTLRCDPISSHATLYWYQQALGQGPEFLTYFNYEAQPDKSGLPSDRFSAERPEGSISTLTIQRTEQRDSAMYRCASSFGAGGGETQYFGPGTRLLVL.

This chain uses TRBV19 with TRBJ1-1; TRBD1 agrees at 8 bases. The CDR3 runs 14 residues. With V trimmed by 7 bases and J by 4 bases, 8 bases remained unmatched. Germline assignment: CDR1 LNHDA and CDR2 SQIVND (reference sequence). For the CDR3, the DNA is TGTGCCAGTACCGACGGACAGGGCGCCACTGAAGCTTTCTTT. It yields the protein CASTDGQGATEAFF.

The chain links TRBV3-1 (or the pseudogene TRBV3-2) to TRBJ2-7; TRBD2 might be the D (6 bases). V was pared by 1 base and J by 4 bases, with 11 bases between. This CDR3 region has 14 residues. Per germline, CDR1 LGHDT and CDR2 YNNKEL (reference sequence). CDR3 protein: CASSQVVGGYEQYF. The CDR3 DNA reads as TGTGCCAGCAGCCAAGTGGTCGGAGGGTACGAGCAGTACTTC.

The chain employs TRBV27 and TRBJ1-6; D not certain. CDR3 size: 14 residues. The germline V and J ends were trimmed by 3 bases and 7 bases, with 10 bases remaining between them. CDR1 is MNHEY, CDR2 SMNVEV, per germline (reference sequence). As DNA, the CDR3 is TGTGCCAGCAGTTTCGGGGTTTCGAATTCACCCCTCCACTTT. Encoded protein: CASSFGVSNSPLHF.

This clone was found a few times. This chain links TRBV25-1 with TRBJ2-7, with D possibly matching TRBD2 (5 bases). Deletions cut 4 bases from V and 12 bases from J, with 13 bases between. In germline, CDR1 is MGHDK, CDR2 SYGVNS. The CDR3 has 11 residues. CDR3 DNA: TGTGCCAGCAGTGCCTCCGGGATATGGTACTTC. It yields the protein CASSASGIWYF.

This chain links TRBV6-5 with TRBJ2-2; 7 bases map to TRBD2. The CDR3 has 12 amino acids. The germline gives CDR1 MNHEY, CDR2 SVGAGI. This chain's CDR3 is CASGGGTGELFF. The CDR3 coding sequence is TGTGCGTCGGGGGGTGGCACCGGGGAGCTGTTTTTT.

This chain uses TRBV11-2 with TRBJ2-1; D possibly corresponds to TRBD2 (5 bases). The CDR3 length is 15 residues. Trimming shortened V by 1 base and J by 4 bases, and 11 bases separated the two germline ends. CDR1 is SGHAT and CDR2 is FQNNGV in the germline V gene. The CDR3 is CASSLAGLIYNEQFF. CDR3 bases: TGTGCCAGCAGCTTAGCAGGACTCATTTACAATGAGCAGTTCTTC.

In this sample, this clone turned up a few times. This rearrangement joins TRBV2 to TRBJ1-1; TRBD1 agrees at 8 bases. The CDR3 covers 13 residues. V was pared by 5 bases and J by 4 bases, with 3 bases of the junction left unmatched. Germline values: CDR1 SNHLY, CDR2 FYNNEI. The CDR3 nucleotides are TGTGCCAGCAGTCTTACAGGGGGCACTGAAGCTTTCTTT. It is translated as CASSLTGGTEAFF.

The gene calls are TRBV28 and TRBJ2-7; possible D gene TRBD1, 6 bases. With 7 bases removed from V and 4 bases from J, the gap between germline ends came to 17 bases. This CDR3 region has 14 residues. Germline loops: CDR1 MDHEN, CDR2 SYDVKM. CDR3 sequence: CASTGTTLLYEQYF. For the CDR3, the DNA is TGTGCCAGCACCGGGACAACCCTTCTTTACGAGCAGTACTTC.

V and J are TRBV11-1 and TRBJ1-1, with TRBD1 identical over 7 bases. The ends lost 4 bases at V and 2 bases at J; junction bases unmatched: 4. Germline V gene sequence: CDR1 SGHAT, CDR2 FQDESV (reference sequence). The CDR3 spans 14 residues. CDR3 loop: CASSSGQVNTEAFF. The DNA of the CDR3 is TGTGCCAGCAGCTCCGGACAGGTTAACACTGAAGCTTTCTTT.

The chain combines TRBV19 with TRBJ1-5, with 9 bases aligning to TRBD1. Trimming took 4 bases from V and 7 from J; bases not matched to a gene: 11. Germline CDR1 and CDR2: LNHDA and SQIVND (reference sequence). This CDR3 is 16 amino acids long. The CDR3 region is CASSTGGGTGRQPQHF. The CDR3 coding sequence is TGTGCCAGTAGTACGGGGGGAGGGACAGGGCGCCAGCCCCAGCATTTT.

CDR3 bases: TGTGCCAGTGGTAGGACAGTGAACACCGGGGAGCTGTTTTTT. It codes for CASGRTVNTGELFF. V gene TRBV19 combines with J gene TRBJ2-2, with D maybe TRBD1 (6 bases). CDR3 length: 14 residues. From germline, CDR1 is LNHDA and CDR2 SQIVND (reference sequence). V gave up 8 bases and J gave up 1 base, with 11 bases separating them.

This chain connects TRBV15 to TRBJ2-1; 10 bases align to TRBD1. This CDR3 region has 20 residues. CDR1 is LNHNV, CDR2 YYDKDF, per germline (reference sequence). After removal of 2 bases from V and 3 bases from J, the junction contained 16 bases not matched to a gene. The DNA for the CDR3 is TGTGCCACCAGCAGATCAAACTTCCCGGGACAGGGGCTTAACTACAATGAGCAGTTCTTC. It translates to CATSRSNFPGQGLNYNEQFF.

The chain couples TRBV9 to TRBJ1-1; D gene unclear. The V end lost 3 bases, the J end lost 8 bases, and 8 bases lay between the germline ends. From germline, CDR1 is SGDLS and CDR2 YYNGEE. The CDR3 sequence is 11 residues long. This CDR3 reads CASSGGGEAFF. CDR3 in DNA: TGTGCCAGCAGCGGGGGAGGAGAAGCTTTCTTT.

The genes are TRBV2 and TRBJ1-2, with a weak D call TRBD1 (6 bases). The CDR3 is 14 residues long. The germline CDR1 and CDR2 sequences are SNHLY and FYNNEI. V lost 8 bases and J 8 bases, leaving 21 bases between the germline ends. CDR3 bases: TGTGCCAGCGTCGGGGACACTCGGATGTGGGGCTACACCTTC. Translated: CASVGDTRMWGYTF.

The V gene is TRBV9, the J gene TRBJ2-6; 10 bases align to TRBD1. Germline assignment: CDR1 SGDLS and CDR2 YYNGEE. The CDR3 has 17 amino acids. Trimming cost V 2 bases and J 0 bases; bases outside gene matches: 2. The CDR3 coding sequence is TGTGCCAGCAGCGTTGACAGGGGGCCCTCTGGGGCCAACGTCCTGACTTTC. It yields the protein CASSVDRGPSGANVLTF.

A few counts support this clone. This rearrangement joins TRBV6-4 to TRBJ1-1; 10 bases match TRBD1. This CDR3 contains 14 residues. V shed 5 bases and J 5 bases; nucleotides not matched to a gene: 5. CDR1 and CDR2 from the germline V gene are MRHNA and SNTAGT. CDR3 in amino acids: CASSRDRGTTEAFF. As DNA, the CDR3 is TGTGCCAGCAGTCGGGACAGGGGCACGACTGAAGCTTTCTTT.

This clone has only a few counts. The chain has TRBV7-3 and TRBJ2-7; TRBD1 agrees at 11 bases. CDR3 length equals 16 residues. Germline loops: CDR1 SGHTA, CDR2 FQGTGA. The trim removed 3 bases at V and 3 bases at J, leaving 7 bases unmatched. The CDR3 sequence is CASSLRDRGAYYEQYF. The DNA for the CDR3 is TGTGCCAGCAGCTTGCGGGACAGGGGGGCCTACTACGAGCAGTACTTC.

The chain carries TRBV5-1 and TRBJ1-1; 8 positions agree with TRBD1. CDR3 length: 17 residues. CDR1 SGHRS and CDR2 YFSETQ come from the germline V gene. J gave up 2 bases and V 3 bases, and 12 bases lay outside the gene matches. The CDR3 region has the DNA TGCGCCAGCAGCTGGGGTACAGGGGGGACCTTAAACACTGAAGCTTTCTTT. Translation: CASSWGTGGTLNTEAFF.

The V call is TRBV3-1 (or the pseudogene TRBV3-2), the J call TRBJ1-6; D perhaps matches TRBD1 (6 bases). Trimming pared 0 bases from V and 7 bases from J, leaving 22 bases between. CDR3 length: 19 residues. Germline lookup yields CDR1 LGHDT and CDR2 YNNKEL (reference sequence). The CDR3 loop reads CASSQDPPVQTGLNSPLHF. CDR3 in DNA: TGTGCCAGCAGCCAAGACCCGCCAGTCCAGACAGGATTGAATTCACCCCTCCACTTT.